This is a list of T cell receptor beta chains from one sample in a study of beta chain features in type 1 diabetes. This table comes from immunoSEQ multiplex PCR, and its TCRdb copy is limited to in-frame clones, with some not included. This sample yields more than 550,000 clones, of which more than 13% are seen a single time; 0.035% to 0.045% belongs to the top ten. Sequencing used naive CD4+ T cells from blood. These receptors were taken from a man aged 18 to 30 with type 1 diabetes. CDR3s leave out the opening cysteine and the closing phenylalanine or tryptophan. Each record gives: CDR3 protein, J gene, V gene, D gene. The D gene is left open where the match is weak.

CDR3: ASSRTSGGDQPQH; J: TRBJ1-5; V: TRBV23-1; D: NA
CDR3: ASSEGPAVTGELF; J: TRBJ2-2; V: TRBV7-9; D: NA
CDR3: ASSQPNQPQH; J: TRBJ1-5; V: TRBV7-2; D: NA
CDR3: ASSLALAGGTGELF; J: TRBJ2-2; V: TRBV5-4; D: TRBD2
CDR3: ATSGRRTSNQPQH; J: TRBJ1-5; V: TRBV15; D: NA
CDR3: ASSGATGQETQY; J: TRBJ2-5; V: TRBV2; D: NA
CDR3: ASSLVSGAYEQY; J: TRBJ2-7; V: TRBV5-1; D: NA
CDR3: ASSLGQGAGANVLT; J: TRBJ2-6; V: TRBV5-4; D: TRBD1
CDR3: ASFPGGQGPIPYGYT; J: TRBJ1-2; V: TRBV21-1; D: NA
CDR3: ASSQVLPRSRPSTDTQY; J: TRBJ2-3; V: TRBV4-1; D: NA
CDR3: ASSPTSTDTQY; J: TRBJ2-3; V: TRBV18; D: NA
CDR3: ARRGSLNTEAF; J: TRBJ1-1; V: TRBV30; D: NA
CDR3: ATAAGGYGYT; J: TRBJ1-2; V: TRBV5-4; D: TRBD1
CDR3: ASSQSGRQDAPLH; J: TRBJ1-6; V: TRBV4-3; D: NA
CDR3: ASSPEGTAYEQY; J: TRBJ2-7; V: TRBV5-1; D: NA
CDR3: AWTTQGPLH; J: TRBJ1-6; V: TRBV30; D: NA
CDR3: ATSLKETQY; J: TRBJ2-5; V: TRBV6-6; D: NA
CDR3: ASGLDGRRAF; J: TRBJ1-1; V: TRBV12-5; D: NA
CDR3: AWSGAGTPQH; J: TRBJ1-5; V: TRBV30; D: NA
CDR3: ASGLPSEAF; J: TRBJ1-1; V: TRBV28; D: NA
CDR3: ASSQQGGSNQPQH; J: TRBJ1-5; V: TRBV2; D: TRBD1
CDR3: ASLPREKNIQY; J: TRBJ2-4; V: TRBV2; D: NA
CDR3: SVGGANLVGTEAF; J: TRBJ1-1; V: TRBV29-1; D: NA
CDR3: ASSFEGFGDIQY; J: TRBJ2-4; V: TRBV7-9; D: NA
CDR3: ASSWAGTSHYNEQF; J: TRBJ2-1; V: TRBV5-1; D: TRBD2
CDR3: ASSPDFGNYGYT; J: TRBJ1-2; V: TRBV10-2; D: NA
CDR3: AWSVLAETPLH; J: TRBJ1-6; V: TRBV30; D: NA
CDR3: ASSYGGQAEQY; J: TRBJ2-7; V: TRBV6-5; D: TRBD1
CDR3: ASSLGFISYNEQF; J: TRBJ2-1; V: TRBV7-2; D: NA
CDR3: ASSQPILPTYEQY; J: TRBJ2-7; V: TRBV23-1; D: NA
CDR3: ASSPVRRRVIEGYEQY; J: TRBJ2-7; V: TRBV4-1; D: NA
CDR3: ASSRTDQSKAF; J: TRBJ1-1; V: TRBV13; D: NA
CDR3: ASSSDGMNTEAF; J: TRBJ1-1; V: TRBV5-1; D: NA
CDR3: SARERLGYT; J: TRBJ1-2; V: TRBV20-1; D: NA
CDR3: ASSWSGNTEAF; J: TRBJ1-1; V: TRBV5-4; D: NA
CDR3: ASSAFGSSGNNEQF; J: TRBJ2-1; V: TRBV9; D: TRBD2
CDR3: ASSLRGREGKRGGYT; J: TRBJ1-2; V: TRBV4-1; D: TRBD1
CDR3: ASSLAAGQFSYEQY; J: TRBJ2-7; V: TRBV7-9; D: NA
CDR3: ASSYLPGTGGSGGEAF; J: TRBJ1-1; V: TRBV11-2; D: TRBD1
CDR3: ASSPRRGTDQPQH; J: TRBJ1-5; V: TRBV18; D: NA
CDR3: ASSTGASSTDTQY; J: TRBJ2-3; V: TRBV7-9; D: NA
CDR3: SVSQGASIQY; J: TRBJ2-4; V: TRBV29-1; D: TRBD1
CDR3: ASSVGTAYNEQF; J: TRBJ2-1; V: TRBV9; D: NA
CDR3: ASSLETGRHEQF; J: TRBJ2-1; V: TRBV5-1; D: NA
CDR3: ASSQDPDTGELF; J: TRBJ2-2; V: TRBV4-3; D: NA
CDR3: ASSQGGTAYEQY; J: TRBJ2-7; V: TRBV27; D: NA
CDR3: ASSVGQGSNQPQH; J: TRBJ1-5; V: TRBV5-1; D: TRBD1
CDR3: ASSPPMTLGTDTQY; J: TRBJ2-3; V: TRBV18; D: NA
CDR3: ASSPRTPYYGYT; J: TRBJ1-2; V: TRBV2; D: NA
CDR3: ASSLGQTTYEQY; J: TRBJ2-7; V: TRBV7-9; D: TRBD1
CDR3: ASSLEIDTQY; J: TRBJ2-3; V: TRBV28; D: NA